The 19 T cell receptor beta chains below come from one sample, sequenced in a study of a mutant IDH1 vaccine in newly diagnosed glioma. Time point of the sample: baseline, week 1 (first vaccination visit). Treatment meaning: pre-vaccination baseline after standard-of-care therapy. Sequencing used immunoSEQ multiplex PCR; TCRdb keeps in-frame clones, though not all of them. This sample yields around 99,000 clones, of which around 80% are seen a single time; around 7% belongs to the top ten. The starting material was PBMCs, obtained from a glioma patient treated with radiotherapy, temozolomide or both. The source is a man aged 40-49 years with glioma.

This rearrangement joins TRBV28 to TRBJ1-1; 7 nucleotides line up with TRBD1. Germline-derived CDR1 and CDR2 are MDHEN and SYDVKM. The CDR3 totals 14 residues. V shed 5 bases, J shed 5 bases, and the junction held 8 bases outside the gene matches. CDR3 DNA sequence: TGTGCCAGCAGTCCTCCCCAGGGGGGTACTGAAGCTTTCTTT. Protein: CASSPPQGGTEAFF.

V is TRBV28 and J is TRBJ2-7; possibly TRBD2 for D (6 bases). The length of the CDR3 is 16 residues. V dropped 6 bases and J dropped 5 bases, with 23 bases sitting between them. The germline V gene has CDR1 MDHEN and CDR2 SYDVKM. The chain's CDR3 is CASSSTLTGRSDEQYF. The CDR3 DNA is TGTGCCAGCAGCTCAACCTTGACCGGGAGAAGCGACGAGCAGTACTTC. Supplemented by reference TRBV28 and TRBJ2-7, the full variable domain reads DVKVTQSSRYLVKRTGEKVFLECVQDMDHENMFWYRQDPGLGLRLIYFSYDVKMKEKGDIPEGYSVSREKKERFSLILESASTNQTSMYLCASSSTLTGRSDEQYFGPGTRLTVT.

The chain carries TRBV7-8 and TRBJ1-2; D is perhaps TRBD1 (5 bases). The germline CDR1 and CDR2 sequences are SGHVS and FQNEAQ. The V and J ends lost 0 bases and 3 bases respectively, with 5 bases between them. The CDR3 runs 13 residues. The CDR3 region has the DNA TGTGCCAGCAGCTTAGCAGGGGACTATGGCTACACCTTC. Translated, it gives CASSLAGDYGYTF.

The rearrangement uses TRBV15 and TRBJ2-7; 8 nucleotides agree with TRBD1. Germline CDR1 LNHNV, CDR2 YYDKDF (reference sequence). The ends lost 1 base at V and 7 bases at J; junction bases unmatched: 12. The CDR3 is 16 amino acids. The CDR3 loop is CATSRARGQGVGEQYF. The CDR3 nucleotides read TGTGCCACCAGCAGAGCCAGGGGGCAGGGGGTTGGAGAGCAGTACTTC.

V and J are TRBV7-9 and TRBJ2-3; a weak D match, TRBD1 (5 bases). Germline V gene sequence: CDR1 SEHNR, CDR2 FQNEAQ (reference sequence). V lost 0 bases and J 4 bases, leaving 17 bases between the germline ends. This CDR3 contains 17 residues. The CDR3 DNA follows: TGTGCCAGCAGCTTAGCCTGGCGTCAGGAAGGGGCAGATACGCAGTATTTT. It is translated as CASSLAWRQEGADTQYF. Supplemented by reference TRBV7-9 and TRBJ2-3, the full variable domain reads DTGVSQNPRHKITKRGQNVTFRCDPISEHNRLYWYRQTLGQGPEFLTYFQNEAQLEKSRLLSDRFSAERPKGSFSTLEIQRTEQGDSAMYLCASSLAWRQEGADTQYFGPGTRLTVL.

The chain combines TRBV10-3 with TRBJ2-7; D not resolved. Looked up from germline, CDR1 is ENHRY and CDR2 is SYGVKD. V was shortened by 6 bases and J by 4 bases, with 13 bases between the two germline ends. CDR3 length: 13 residues. The CDR3 here is CAIRSRAAYEQYF. The CDR3 region has the DNA TGTGCCATCAGGTCACGGGCGGCATACGAGCAGTACTTC.

This chain connects TRBV10-3 to TRBJ2-5, with D perhaps TRBD1 (5 bases). The CDR3 extends over 12 amino acids. Trimming cost V 7 bases and J 5 bases, with 11 bases left between them. Per germline, CDR1 ENHRY and CDR2 SYGVKD. As DNA, the CDR3 is TGTGCCATCATGGGGCTAGGGGAGACCCAGTACTTC. Its protein product is CAIMGLGETQYF.

This clone was detected once. V usage is TRBV9 and J usage is TRBJ2-2, with D hard to call. V dropped 3 bases and J dropped 3 bases, with 9 bases sitting between them. This CDR3 has 14 amino acids. Germline lookup yields CDR1 SGDLS and CDR2 YYNGEE. CDR3 DNA sequence: TGTGCCAGCAGCGAGTGGTCAGACACCGGGGAGCTGTTTTTT. Protein: CASSEWSDTGELFF.

CDR3 sequence reads: CASSSRGAGGPHEQYF. CDR3 coding DNA: TGTGCCAGCAGCTCTAGAGGAGCGGGAGGGCCCCACGAGCAGTACTTC. The rearrangement links TRBV7-8 to TRBJ2-7; TRBD2 matches at 10 bases. Trimming took 4 bases from V and 5 from J; bases not matched to a gene: 11. CDR1 and CDR2 from the germline V gene are SGHVS and FQNEAQ. The CDR3 length is 16 residues.

The V gene is TRBV15, the J gene TRBJ2-7, with D unclear. The CDR3 has 15 amino acids. Germline-derived CDR1 and CDR2 are LNHNV and YYDKDF (reference sequence). Trimming shortened V by 0 bases and J by 0 bases, and 9 bases separated the two germline ends. DNA of the CDR3: TGTGCCACCAGCAGAGATCGGTGGGCCTCCTACGAGCAGTACTTC. It is translated as CATSRDRWASYEQYF.

V gene TRBV6-4 combines with J gene TRBJ2-1, with no clear D. Germline V gene data show CDR1 as MRHNA and CDR2 as SNTAGT. There are 14 residues in the CDR3. V lost 3 bases and J 4 bases, leaving 10 bases between the germline ends. The CDR3 DNA reads as TGTGCCAGCAGTGAGGACGGTATTTACAATGAGCAGTTCTTC. As protein: CASSEDGIYNEQFF.

The rearrangement joins TRBV5-1 to TRBJ2-5; possibly TRBD1 or TRBD2 for D (5 bases each). Trimming pared 2 bases from V and 6 bases from J, leaving 17 bases between. Germline V gene lookup returns CDR1 SGHRS and CDR2 YFSETQ. CDR3 length: 15 residues. CDR3 sequence (DNA): TGCGCCAGCAGCTTTGACCAGGGACGGGGCCAGACCCAGTACTTC. It encodes CASSFDQGRGQTQYF.

V and J are TRBV5-6 and TRBJ1-6; perhaps TRBD1 as D (5 bases). The CDR3 runs 14 residues. Germline CDR1 is SGHDT and CDR2 is YYEEEE. V lost 2 bases, J lost 7 bases, and 10 bases lay in between. The CDR3 sequence is CASSLRGWNSPLHF. The CDR3 DNA reads TGTGCCAGCAGCTTACGGGGGTGGAATTCACCCCTCCACTTT.

J is TRBJ2-6 and V is TRBV7-2; D might be TRBD1 (6 bases). The V gene lost 0 bases and the J gene lost 4 bases, with 7 bases spanning the gap. CDR1 and CDR2 from the germline V gene are SGHTA and FQGNSA. This CDR3 has 15 residues. The chain's CDR3 is CASSLATGGANVLTF. CDR3 coding DNA: TGTGCCAGCAGCTTAGCTACAGGGGGGGCCAACGTCCTGACTTTC.

This clone came up once. V is TRBV13 and J is TRBJ2-4; D is uncertain. The ends were cut back, 2 bases at V and 3 bases at J, with 8 bases in the middle. The CDR3 sequence is 14 residues long. Germline values: CDR1 PRHDT, CDR2 FYEKMQ (reference sequence). CDR3 in DNA: TGTGCCAGCAGCTTAACCGGTGGCAAAAACATTCAGTACTTC. As protein: CASSLTGGKNIQYF.

This chain uses TRBV5-1 with TRBJ2-1; 11 bases match TRBD2. Germline V lookup: CDR1 SGHRS, CDR2 YFSETQ. The trim removed 0 bases at V and 5 bases at J, leaving 7 bases unmatched. The CDR3 has 17 amino acids. CDR3 nucleotide sequence: TGCGCCAGCAGCTTGGCCGGCCTAGCGGGGGGTCACAATGAGCAGTTCTTC. The encoded protein is CASSLAGLAGGHNEQFF.

The rearrangement uses TRBV6-5 and TRBJ2-2; no definite D call. The germline V gene encodes CDR1 MNHEY and CDR2 SVGAGI. Trimming pared 0 bases from V and 7 bases from J, leaving 12 bases between. The CDR3 covers 15 residues. CDR3 nucleotides: TGTGCCAGCAGTTACTCGATGACGGCGATCGGGGAGCTGTTTTTT. Protein sequence: CASSYSMTAIGELFF.

J is TRBJ1-6 and V is TRBV7-6, with TRBD1 as a possible D gene (6 bases). The V and J ends lost 6 bases and 4 bases respectively, with 19 bases between them. The CDR3 consists of 17 residues. Germline V gives CDR1 SGHVS, CDR2 FNYEAQ. In DNA, the CDR3 is TGTGCCAGCAGACAACGGGGGCCAGGAGGATATAATTCACCCCTCCACTTT. It specifies CASRQRGPGGYNSPLHF. Full variable domain (remainder filled in from reference TRBV7-6 and TRBJ1-6): GAGVSQSPRYKVTKRGQDVALRCDPISGHVSLYWYRQALGQGPEFLTYFNYEAQQDKSGLPNDRFSAERPEGSISTLTIQRTEQRDSAMYRCASRQRGPGGYNSPLHFGNGTRLTVT.

This clone has just one count. This same CDR3 is encoded by further DNA sequences in the sample. The chain has TRBV6-1 and TRBJ2-7; 12 bases are a match to TRBD2. The CDR3 has 14 residues. Germline V lookup: CDR1 MNHNS, CDR2 SASEGT. V gave up 5 bases and J gave up 6 bases; unmatched junction bases: 5. In nucleotides, the CDR3 is TGTGCCAGCAGTCCACTAGCGGGGGGCGGCGAGCAGTACTTC. It is translated as CASSPLAGGGEQYF.